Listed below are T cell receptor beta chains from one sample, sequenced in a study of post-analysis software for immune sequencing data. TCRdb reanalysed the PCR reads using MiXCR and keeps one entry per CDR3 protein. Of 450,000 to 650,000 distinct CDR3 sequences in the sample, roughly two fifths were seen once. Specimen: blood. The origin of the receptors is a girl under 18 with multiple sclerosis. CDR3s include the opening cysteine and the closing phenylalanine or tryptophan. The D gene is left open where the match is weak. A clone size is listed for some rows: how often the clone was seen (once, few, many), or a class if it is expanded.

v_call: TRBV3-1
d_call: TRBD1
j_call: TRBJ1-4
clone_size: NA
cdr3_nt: TGTGCCAGCAGCCAAGGGGATACAGGGGGCGGGTCGAGCCTGTTTTTT
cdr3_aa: CASSQGDTGGGSSLFF

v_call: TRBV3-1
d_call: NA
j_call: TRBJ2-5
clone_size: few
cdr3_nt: TGTGCCAGCAGCCAAGTCTTGGATTCAGAGACCCAGTACTTC
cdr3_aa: CASSQVLDSETQYF

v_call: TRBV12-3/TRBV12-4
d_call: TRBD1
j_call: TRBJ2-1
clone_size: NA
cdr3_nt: TGTGCCAGCTCAGTCCCAGGGGGCTACAATGAGCAGTTCTTC
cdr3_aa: CASSVPGGYNEQFF

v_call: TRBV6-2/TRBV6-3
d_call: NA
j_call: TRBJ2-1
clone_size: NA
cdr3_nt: TGTGCCAGCAGCGGTCCCCCCTACAATGAGCAGTTCTTC
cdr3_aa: CASSGPPYNEQFF

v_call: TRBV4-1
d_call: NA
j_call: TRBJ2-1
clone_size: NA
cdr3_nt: TGCGCCAGCAGCCAAGAGGCATCTAACGGCAATGAGCAGTTCTTC
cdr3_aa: CASSQEASNGNEQFF

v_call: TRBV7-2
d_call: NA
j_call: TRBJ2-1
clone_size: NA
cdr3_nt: TGTGCCAGCAGCATTAGCAGAAGCTACAATGAGCAGTTCTTC
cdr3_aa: CASSISRSYNEQFF

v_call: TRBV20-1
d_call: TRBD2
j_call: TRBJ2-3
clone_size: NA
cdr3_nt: TGCAGTGCTAGACTAGCGGGGGCAGATACGCAGTATTTT
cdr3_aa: CSARLAGADTQYF

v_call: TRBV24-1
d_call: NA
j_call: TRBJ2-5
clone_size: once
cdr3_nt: TGTGCCACCAGTGATACAGAAAGAGAGACCCAGTACTTC
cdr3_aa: CATSDTERETQYF

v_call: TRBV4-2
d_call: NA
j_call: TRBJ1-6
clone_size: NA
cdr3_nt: TGTGCCAGCAGCCAAGGGGCAGGAAGGGACCTTAATTCACCCCTCCACTTT
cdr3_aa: CASSQGAGRDLNSPLHF

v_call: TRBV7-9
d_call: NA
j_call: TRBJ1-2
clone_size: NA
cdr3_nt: TGTGCCAGTGGAGAGTGGGCGTACTATGGCTACACCTTC
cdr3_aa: CASGEWAYYGYTF

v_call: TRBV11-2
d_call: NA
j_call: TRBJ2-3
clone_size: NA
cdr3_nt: TGTGCCAGCAGCCCTGACTACCCGGTGGATACGCAGTATTTT
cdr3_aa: CASSPDYPVDTQYF

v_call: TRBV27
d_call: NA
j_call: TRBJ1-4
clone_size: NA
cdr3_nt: TGTGCCAGCAGTTTATATGGGGCAACTAATGAAAAACTGTTTTTT
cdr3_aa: CASSLYGATNEKLFF

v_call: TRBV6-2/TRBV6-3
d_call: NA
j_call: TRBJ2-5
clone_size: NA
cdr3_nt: TGTGCCAGCAGTCGACCGTATAGCGCGCAGACCCAGTACTTC
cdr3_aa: CASSRPYSAQTQYF

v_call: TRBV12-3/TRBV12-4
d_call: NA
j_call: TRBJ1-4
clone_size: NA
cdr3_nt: TGTGCCAGCAATGGGGCTAATGAAAAACTGTTTTTT
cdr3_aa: CASNGANEKLFF

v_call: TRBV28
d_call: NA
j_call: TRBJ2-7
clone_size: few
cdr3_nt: TGTGCCAGCCGAGGTCTCCACTACGAGCAGTACTTC
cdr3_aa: CASRGLHYEQYF

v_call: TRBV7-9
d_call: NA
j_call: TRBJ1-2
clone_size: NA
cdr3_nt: TGTGCCAGCATCAACGACGGGGGCGATGGCTACACCTTC
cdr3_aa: CASINDGGDGYTF

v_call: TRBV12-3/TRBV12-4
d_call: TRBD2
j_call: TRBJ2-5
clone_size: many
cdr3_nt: TGTGCCAGCAGTTCCCTAGCGGAGGGGACCCAGTACTTC
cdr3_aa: CASSSLAEGTQYF

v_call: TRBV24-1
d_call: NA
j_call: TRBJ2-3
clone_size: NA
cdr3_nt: TGTGCCACCAGTGACTCAGGGTATGGCACAGATACGCAGTATTTT
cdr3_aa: CATSDSGYGTDTQYF

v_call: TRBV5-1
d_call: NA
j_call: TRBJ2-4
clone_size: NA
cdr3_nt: TGCGCCAGCAGCTTGAACCAGGAAAAGGGGCAGTACTTC
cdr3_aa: CASSLNQEKGQYF

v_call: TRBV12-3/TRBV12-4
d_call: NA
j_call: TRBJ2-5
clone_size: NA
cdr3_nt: TGTGCCAGCAGGGGGGGACGAAGACAGGAGACCCAGTACTTC
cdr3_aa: CASRGGRRQETQYF

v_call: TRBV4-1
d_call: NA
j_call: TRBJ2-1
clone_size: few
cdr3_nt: TGCGCCAGCAGCCCTCTAATGGAGGACTACCTCAACAATGAGCAGTTCTTC
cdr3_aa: CASSPLMEDYLNNEQFF